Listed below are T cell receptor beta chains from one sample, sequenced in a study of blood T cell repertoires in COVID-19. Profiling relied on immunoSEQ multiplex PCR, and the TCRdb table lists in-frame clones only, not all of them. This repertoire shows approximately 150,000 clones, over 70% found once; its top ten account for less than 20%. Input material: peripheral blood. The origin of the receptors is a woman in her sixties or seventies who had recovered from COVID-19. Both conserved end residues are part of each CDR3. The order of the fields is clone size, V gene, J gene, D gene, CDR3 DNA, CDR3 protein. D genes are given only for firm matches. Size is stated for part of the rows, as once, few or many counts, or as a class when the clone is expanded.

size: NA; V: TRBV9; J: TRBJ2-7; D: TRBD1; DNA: TGTGCCAGCAGCCGACAGGGGGGGTTCGACGAGCAGTACTTC; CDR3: CASSRQGGFDEQYF
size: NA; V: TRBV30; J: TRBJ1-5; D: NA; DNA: TGTGCCTGGGCCCTGACGGGGAATCAGCCCCAGCATTTT; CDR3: CAWALTGNQPQHF
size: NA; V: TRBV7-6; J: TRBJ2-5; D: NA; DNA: TGTGCCAGCAGCCCCTCGGGTGGAATGGAGACCCAGTACTTC; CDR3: CASSPSGGMETQYF
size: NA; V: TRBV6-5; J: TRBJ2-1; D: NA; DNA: TGTGCCAGCAGTTATTCGGGGGTTGAGCAGTTCTTC; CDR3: CASSYSGVEQFF
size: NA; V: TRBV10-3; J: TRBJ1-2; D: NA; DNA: TGTGCCATCAGTGATTGGAGTAACTATGGCTACACCTTC; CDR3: CAISDWSNYGYTF
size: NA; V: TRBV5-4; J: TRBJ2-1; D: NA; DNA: TGTGCCAGCAGCTTCGGGAGGTCAGGGGGCGGGAGGGCTGAGCAGTTCTTC; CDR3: CASSFGRSGGGRAEQFF
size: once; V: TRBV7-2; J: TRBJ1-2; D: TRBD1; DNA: TGTGCCAGCAGCCGGACAGGGGGGAATGGCTACACCTTC; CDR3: CASSRTGGNGYTF
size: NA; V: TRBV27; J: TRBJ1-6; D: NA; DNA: TGTGCCAGCACCCTAAGGGGCTCCAGCTCCTATAATTCACCCCTCCACTTT; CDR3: CASTLRGSSSYNSPLHF
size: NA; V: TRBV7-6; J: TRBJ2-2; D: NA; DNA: TGTGCCAGCAGCTTGGTCGGGACTCAGAACACCGGGGAGCTGTTTTTT; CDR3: CASSLVGTQNTGELFF
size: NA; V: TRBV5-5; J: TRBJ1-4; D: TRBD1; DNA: TGTGCCAGCAGCCCGACCGGGACAGGGCACTATAATGAAAAACTGTTTTTT; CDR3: CASSPTGTGHYNEKLFF
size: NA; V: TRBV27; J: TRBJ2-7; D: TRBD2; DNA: TGTGCCAGCAGTCCGGGACTAGCCTTCTACGAGCAGTACTTC; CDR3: CASSPGLAFYEQYF
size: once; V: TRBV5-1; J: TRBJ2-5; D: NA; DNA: TGCGCCAGCAGCTTGGGACACGGACAAGAGACCCAGTACTTC; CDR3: CASSLGHGQETQYF
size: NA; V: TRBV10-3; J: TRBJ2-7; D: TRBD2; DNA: TGTGCCATCAGTGAGGGGGCTAGCGGAGCCTACGAGCAGTACTTC; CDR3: CAISEGASGAYEQYF
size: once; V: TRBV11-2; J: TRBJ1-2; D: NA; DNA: TGTGCCAGCAGCGCGGGACTGACGAACTATGGCTACACCTTC; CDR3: CASSAGLTNYGYTF
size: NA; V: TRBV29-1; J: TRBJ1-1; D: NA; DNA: TGCAGCGCCTCCAGCCGAGGGCTGAACACTGAAGCTTTCTTT; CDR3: CSASSRGLNTEAFF
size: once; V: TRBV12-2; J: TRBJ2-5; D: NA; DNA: TGTGCAAGCACAAAACTAGTTAGGCCCACTCAAGAGACCCAGTACTTC; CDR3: CASTKLVRPTQETQYF